This T cell receptor (beta chain) was sequenced for a study of cytomegalovirus exposure and HLA in healthy donors (TCRdb year 2017). Study-level background: The 550 to 750 repertoires of the first cohort and the 110 or so validation repertoires were produced on the same platform, according to a later analysis. In addition to the first cohort of roughly 700 subjects, a separate validation cohort of about 120 different subjects was used. To predict cytomegalovirus infection status, the study combined high-throughput TCR immunosequencing, statistical association of individual TCRs with disease status, and machine learning. The study aimed to test whether signatures of past pathogen exposure could be identified by cataloging public T cell receptors. Results and caveats for the whole study, not just this receptor: The classifier was reported to diagnose cytomegalovirus status with high specificity and sensitivity in both the original cohort and the validation cohort. A total of around 150 TCR beta chains were listed by the study as associated with cytomegalovirus. A few of the identified cytomegalovirus-associated TCR beta chains were confirmed in vitro to be specific for cytomegalovirus antigens. While some public TCRs were present in many individuals, most TCR sequences turned up only very rarely across donors. A later analysis had no HLA typing for the validation cohort, so co-occurrence there was scored across all 130 or so repertoires. A later analysis found that TCRs clustered in the first cohort also tended to co-occur in the 120 validation repertoires, with roughly 95% of cluster scores above 0. The authors suggested that the approach could potentially be extended to other disease states and immunological phenotypes.

Separate from the roughly 650-subject first cohort, the validation cohort of about 110 subjects was the group to which the donors belonged. Library preparation employed the immunoSEQ multiplex PCR assay. On the authors' methods: A statistical classification framework was built to diagnose cytomegalovirus status from the catalog of TCR beta chain sequences. What TCRdb holds here is the immuneACCESS table cut down to in-frame rearrangements. Part of the clones is not present; checked against another copy, under half of the missing clones reflect an unresolved V gene, and the others are unexplained. V and J calls and clone size are those listed in that table; D and trimming were worked out from the DNA. The sample has approximately 220,000 clones on record, approximately 88% of them singletons. Of the sample, around an eighth is held by the ten largest clones. In the germline V gene (reference sequence), CDR1 corresponds to SEHNR and CDR2 to FQNEAQ. Cut back by 1 base and 5 bases, the V and J ends lie 14 bases apart. Its CDR3 holds 15 amino acids, cysteine through phenylalanine. The read is trimmed to its CDR3 DNA, 45 bases read in frame from base 1.

A remark on this clone: No antigen is known for it. Per-nucleotide qualities are absent, and no much larger clonotype sits a single base away.

Input material: PBMCs. The TCR was taken from a woman aged 30 to 39 in good health and CMV-seropositive. The sequence joins TRBV7-9 to TRBJ1-2, with no confidently assigned D gene. The nucleotide sequence reads as follows: TGTGCCAGCAGCTTAGGTCCGGCGACCTCTTATGGCTACACCTTC. Its protein product is CASSLGPATSYGYTF.